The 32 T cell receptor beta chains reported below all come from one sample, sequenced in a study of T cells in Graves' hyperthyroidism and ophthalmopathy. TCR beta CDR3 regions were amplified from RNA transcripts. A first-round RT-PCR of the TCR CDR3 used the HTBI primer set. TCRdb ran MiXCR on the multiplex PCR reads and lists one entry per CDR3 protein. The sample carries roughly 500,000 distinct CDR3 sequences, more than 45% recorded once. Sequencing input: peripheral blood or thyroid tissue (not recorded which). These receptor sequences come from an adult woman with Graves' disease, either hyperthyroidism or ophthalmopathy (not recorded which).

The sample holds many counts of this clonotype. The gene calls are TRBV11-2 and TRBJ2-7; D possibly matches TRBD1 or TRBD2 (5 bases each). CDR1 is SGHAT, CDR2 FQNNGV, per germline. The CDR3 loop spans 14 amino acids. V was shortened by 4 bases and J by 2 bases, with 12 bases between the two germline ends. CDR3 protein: CASSSIRGPYEQYF. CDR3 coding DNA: TGTGCCAGCAGCTCTATAAGGGGACCCTACGAGCAGTACTTC.

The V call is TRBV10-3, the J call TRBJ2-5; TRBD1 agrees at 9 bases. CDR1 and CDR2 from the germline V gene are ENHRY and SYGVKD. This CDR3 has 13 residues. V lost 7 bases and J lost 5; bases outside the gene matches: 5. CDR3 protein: CAIKTGGSETQYF. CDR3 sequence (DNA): TGTGCCATCAAGACAGGGGGTTCCGAGACCCAGTACTTC.

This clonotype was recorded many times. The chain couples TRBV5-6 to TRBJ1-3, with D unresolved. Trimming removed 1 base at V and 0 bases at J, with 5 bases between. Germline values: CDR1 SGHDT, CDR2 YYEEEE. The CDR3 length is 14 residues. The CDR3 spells CASSLWGSGNTIYF. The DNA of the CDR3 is TGTGCCAGCAGCTTGTGGGGCTCTGGAAACACCATATATTTT.

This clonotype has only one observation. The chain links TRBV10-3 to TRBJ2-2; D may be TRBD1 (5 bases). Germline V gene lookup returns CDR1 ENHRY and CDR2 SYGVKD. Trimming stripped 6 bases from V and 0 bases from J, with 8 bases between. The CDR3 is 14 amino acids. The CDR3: CAIRGPANTGELFF. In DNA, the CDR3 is TGTGCCATCAGGGGGCCCGCGAACACCGGGGAGCTGTTTTTT.

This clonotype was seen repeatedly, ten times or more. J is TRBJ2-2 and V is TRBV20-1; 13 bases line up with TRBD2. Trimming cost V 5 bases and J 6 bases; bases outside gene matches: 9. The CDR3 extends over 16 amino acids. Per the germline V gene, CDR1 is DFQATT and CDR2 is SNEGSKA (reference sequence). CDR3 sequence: CSAREGLAGRPGELFF. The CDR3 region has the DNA TGCAGTGCTCGCGAGGGACTAGCGGGACGACCCGGGGAGCTGTTTTTT.

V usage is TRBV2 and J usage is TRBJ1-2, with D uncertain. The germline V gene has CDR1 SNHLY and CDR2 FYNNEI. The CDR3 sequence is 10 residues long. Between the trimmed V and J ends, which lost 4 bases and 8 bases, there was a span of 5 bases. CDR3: CASSARGYTF. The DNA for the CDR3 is TGTGCCAGCAGTGCGCGGGGCTACACCTTC.

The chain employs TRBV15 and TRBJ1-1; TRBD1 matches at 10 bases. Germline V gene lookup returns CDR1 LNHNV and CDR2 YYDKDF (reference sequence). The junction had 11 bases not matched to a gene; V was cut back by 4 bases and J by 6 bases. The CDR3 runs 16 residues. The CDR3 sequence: CATSKGQGTGGPEAFF. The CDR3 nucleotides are TGTGCCACCAGCAAGGGACAGGGGACTGGGGGCCCTGAAGCTTTCTTT.

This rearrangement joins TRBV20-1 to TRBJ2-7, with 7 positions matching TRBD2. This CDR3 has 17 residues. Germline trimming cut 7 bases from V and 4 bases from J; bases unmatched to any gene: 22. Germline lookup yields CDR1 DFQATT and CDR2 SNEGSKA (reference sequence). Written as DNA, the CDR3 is TGCAGTGTACCCCCTAGCGGACTAGAATCTTCCGTGTACGAGCAGTACTTC. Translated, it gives CSVPPSGLESSVYEQYF.

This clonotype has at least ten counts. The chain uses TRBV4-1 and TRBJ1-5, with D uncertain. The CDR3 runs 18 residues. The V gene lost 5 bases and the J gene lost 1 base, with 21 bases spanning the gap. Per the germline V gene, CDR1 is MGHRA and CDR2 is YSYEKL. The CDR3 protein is CASSGKWPAAWSNQPQHF. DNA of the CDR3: TGCGCCAGCAGCGGAAAGTGGCCGGCCGCCTGGAGCAATCAGCCCCAGCATTTT.

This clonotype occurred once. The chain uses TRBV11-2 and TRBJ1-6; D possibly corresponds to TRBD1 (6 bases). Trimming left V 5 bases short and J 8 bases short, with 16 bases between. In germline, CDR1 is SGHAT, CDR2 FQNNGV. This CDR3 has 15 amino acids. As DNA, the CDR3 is TGTGCCAGCAGCCGCAGCAGGGGCGCGTATTCACCCCTCCACTTT. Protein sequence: CASSRSRGAYSPLHF.

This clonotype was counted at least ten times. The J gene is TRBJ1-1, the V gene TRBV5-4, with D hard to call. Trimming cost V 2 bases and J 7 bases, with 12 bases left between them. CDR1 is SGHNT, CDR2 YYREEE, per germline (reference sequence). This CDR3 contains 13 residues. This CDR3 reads CASSLGRADEAFF. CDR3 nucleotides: TGTGCCAGCAGCTTAGGAAGGGCGGATGAAGCTTTCTTT.

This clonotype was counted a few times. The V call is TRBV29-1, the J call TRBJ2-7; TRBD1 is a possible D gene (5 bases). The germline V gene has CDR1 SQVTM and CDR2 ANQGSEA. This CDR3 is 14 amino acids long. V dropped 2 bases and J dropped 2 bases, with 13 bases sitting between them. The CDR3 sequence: CSVETKQAPYEQYF. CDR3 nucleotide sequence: TGCAGCGTTGAAACGAAACAGGCGCCCTACGAGCAGTACTTC.

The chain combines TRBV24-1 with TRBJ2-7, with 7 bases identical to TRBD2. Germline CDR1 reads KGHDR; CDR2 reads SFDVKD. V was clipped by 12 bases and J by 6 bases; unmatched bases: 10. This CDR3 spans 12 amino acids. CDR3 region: CAPSSGLTEQYF. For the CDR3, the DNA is TGTGCCCCCTCTAGCGGACTTACCGAGCAGTACTTC.

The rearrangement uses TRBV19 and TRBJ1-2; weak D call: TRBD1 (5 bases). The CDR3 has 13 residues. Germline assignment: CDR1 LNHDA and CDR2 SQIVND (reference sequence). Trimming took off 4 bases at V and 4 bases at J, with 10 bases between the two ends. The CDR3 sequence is CASSRGDGYGYTF. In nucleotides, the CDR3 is TGTGCCAGTAGTAGGGGGGATGGCTATGGCTACACCTTC.

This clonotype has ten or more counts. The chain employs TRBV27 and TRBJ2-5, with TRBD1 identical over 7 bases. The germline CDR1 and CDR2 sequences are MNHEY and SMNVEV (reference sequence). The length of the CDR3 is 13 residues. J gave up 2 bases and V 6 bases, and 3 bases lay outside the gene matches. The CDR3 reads CASRPGQQETQYF. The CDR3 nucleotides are TGTGCCAGCAGACCGGGACAGCAAGAGACCCAGTACTTC.

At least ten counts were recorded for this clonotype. The CDR3 nucleotides are TGTGCCAGCAGAGGGTCCGGGCGACTGTTTTTT. Translation: CASRGSGRLFF. The V call is TRBV6-5, the J call TRBJ1-4; D not certain. The ends were cut back, 6 bases at V and 13 bases at J, with 12 bases in the middle. This CDR3 has 11 residues. Germline CDR1 and CDR2: MNHEY and SVGAGI.

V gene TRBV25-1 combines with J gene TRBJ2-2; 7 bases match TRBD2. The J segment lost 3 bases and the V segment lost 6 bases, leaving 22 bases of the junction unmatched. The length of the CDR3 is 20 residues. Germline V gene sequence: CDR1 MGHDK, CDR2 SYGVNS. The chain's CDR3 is CASSAFSGWLAGNYTGELFF. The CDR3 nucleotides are TGTGCCAGCAGCGCCTTCTCGGGATGGTTAGCGGGCAATTACACCGGGGAGCTGTTTTTT.

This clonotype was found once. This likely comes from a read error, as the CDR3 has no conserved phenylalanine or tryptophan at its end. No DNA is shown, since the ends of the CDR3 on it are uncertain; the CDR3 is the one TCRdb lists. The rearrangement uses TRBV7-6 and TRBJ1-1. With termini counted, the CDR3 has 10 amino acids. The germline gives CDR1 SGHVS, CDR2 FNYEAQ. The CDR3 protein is CASSLPAGIS.

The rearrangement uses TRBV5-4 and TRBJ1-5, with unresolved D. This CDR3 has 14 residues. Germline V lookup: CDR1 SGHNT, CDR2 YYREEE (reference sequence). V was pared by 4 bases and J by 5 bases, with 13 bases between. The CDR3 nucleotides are TGTGCCAGCAGCCTGGGCGGGGTGGATCAGCCCCAGCATTTT. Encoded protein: CASSLGGVDQPQHF.

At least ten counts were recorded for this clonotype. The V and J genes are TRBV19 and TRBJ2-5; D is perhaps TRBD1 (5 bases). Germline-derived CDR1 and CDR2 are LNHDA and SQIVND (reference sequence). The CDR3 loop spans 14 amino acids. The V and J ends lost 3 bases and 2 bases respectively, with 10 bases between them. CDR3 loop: CASSIGRGQETQYF. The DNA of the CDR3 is TGTGCCAGTAGTATTGGAAGGGGACAAGAGACCCAGTACTTC.

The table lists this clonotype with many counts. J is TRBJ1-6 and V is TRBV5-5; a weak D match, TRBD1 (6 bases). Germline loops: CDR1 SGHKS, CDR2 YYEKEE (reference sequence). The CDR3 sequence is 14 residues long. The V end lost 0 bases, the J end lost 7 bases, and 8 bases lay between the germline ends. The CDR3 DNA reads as TGTGCCAGCAGCTTGGGGACAGACAATTCACCCCTCCACTTT. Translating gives CASSLGTDNSPLHF.

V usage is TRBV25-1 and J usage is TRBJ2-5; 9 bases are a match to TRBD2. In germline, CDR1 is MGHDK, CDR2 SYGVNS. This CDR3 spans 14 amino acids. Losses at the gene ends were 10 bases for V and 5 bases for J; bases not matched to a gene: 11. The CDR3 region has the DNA TGTGCCACCGTTGGGGTTAGCGGGAGTGAGACCCAGTACTTC. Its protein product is CATVGVSGSETQYF.

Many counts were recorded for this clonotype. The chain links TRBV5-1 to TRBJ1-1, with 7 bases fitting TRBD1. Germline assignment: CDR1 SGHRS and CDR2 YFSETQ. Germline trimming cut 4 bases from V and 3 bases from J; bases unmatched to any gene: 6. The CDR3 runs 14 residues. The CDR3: CASSLGQSDTEAFF. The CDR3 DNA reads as TGCGCCAGCAGCCTGGGACAGTCCGACACTGAAGCTTTCTTT.

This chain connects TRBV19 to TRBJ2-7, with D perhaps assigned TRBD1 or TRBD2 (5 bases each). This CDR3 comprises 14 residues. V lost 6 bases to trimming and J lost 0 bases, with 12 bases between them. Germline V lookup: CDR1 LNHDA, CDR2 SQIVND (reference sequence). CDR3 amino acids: CASRRDPSSYEQYF. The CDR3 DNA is TGTGCCAGTAGAAGGGACCCGAGCTCCTACGAGCAGTACTTC. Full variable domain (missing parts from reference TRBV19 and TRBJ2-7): DGGITQSPKYLFRKEGQNVTLSCEQNLNHDAMYWYRQDPGQGLRLIYYSQIVNDFQKGDIAEGYSVSREKKESFPLTVTSAQKNPTAFYLCASRRDPSSYEQYFGPGTRLTVT.

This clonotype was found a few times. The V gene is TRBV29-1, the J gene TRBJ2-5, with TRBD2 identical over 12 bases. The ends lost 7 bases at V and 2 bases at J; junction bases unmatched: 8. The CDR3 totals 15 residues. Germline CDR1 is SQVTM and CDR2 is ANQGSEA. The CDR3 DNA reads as TGCAGCGCTAGCGGGAGGGAGACCATACAAGAGACCCAGTACTTC. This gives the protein CSASGRETIQETQYF.

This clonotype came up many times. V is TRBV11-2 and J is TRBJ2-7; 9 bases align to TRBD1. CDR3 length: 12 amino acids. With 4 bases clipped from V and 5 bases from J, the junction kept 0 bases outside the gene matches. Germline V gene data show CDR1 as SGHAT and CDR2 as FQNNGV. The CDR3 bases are TGTGCCAGCAGCTGGACAGGGGACGAGCAGTACTTC. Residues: CASSWTGDEQYF.

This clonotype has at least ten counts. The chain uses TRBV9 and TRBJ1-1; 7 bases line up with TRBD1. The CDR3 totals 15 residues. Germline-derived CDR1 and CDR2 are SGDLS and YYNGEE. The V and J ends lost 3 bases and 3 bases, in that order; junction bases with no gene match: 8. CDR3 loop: CASSETGTDDTEAFF. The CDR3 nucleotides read TGTGCCAGCAGCGAGACCGGGACAGATGACACTGAAGCTTTCTTT.

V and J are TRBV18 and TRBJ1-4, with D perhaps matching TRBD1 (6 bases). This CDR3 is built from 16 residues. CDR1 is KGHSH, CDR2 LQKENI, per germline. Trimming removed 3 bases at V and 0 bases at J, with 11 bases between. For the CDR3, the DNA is TGTGCCAGCTCACCGGTCGAGGGGGCAACTAATGAAAAACTGTTTTTT. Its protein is CASSPVEGATNEKLFF.

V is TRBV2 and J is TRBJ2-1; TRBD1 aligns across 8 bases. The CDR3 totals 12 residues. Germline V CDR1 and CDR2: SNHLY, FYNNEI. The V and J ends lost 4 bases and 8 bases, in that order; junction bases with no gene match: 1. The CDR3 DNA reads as TGTGCCAGCAGTGGGGGACAGGATGAGCAGTTCTTC. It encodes CASSGGQDEQFF.

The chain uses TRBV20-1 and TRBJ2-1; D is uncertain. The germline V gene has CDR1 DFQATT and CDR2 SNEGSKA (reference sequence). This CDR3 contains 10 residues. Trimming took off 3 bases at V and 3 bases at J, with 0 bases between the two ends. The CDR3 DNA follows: TGCAGTGCTAGCTACAATGAGCAGTTCTTC. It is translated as CSASYNEQFF.

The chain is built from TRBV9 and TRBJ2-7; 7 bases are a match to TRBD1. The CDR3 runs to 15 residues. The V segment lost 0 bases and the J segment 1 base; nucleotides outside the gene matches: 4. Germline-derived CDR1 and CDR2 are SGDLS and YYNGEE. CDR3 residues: CASSVATTGSYEQYF. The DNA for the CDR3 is TGTGCCAGCAGCGTAGCTACGACAGGGTCCTACGAGCAGTACTTC.

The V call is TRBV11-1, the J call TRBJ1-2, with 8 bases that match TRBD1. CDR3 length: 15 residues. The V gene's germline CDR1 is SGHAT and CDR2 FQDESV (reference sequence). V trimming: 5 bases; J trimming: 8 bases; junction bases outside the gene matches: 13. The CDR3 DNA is TGTGCCAGCAGCCCAATTCACGGACAGGGAGGAGGCTACACCTTC. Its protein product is CASSPIHGQGGGYTF.